These T cell receptor beta chains were read from a single sample in a study of sequential checkpoint blockade in melanoma. Some clones are missing from TCRdb's copy, which holds only in-frame ones; the method was immunoSEQ multiplex PCR. The table has roughly 3,000 clones, 15% to 20% seen once; the top ten hold approximately 15%. The sample in question was tumor tissue (inferred from file names), obtained from a patient given nivolumab and ipilimumab in sequence. The receptors shown here come from a human donor with melanoma. The CDR3 runs from the conserved cysteine through the conserved F or W. The order of the fields is V gene, J gene, clone size, D gene, CDR3 DNA, CDR3 protein. The D gene is left open where the match is weak. Size tells how often a clone was seen (once, few, many) or the class of an expanded clone, and some rows leave it out.

V gene: TRBV28
J gene: TRBJ2-2
clone size: .
D gene: .
CDR3 DNA: TGTGCCAGCAGTTTATTGGGGACTCTGAACACCGGGGAGCTGTTTTTT
CDR3 protein: CASSLLGTLNTGELFF

V gene: TRBV11-3
J gene: TRBJ1-2
clone size: many
D gene: TRBD1
CDR3 DNA: TGTGCCAGCAGCTTGGCGACAGGGGGCTCGTCTGGCTACACCTTC
CDR3 protein: CASSLATGGSSGYTF

V gene: TRBV11-3
J gene: TRBJ1-2
clone size: many
D gene: .
CDR3 DNA: TGTGCCAGCACTGGACAGAGAGCTAACTATGGCTACACCTTC
CDR3 protein: CASTGQRANYGYTF

V gene: TRBV11-3
J gene: TRBJ2-1
clone size: .
D gene: TRBD1
CDR3 DNA: TGTGCCAGCAGCATCCGGGACAGGGGGCCCAATGAGCAGTTCTTC
CDR3 protein: CASSIRDRGPNEQFF

V gene: TRBV6-8
J gene: TRBJ1-4
clone size: few
D gene: .
CDR3 DNA: TGTGCCAGCAGTTACGGGCAGGGCGGAATCCCGGGGCGGGAAAAACTGTTTTTT
CDR3 protein: CASSYGQGGIPGREKLFF

V gene: TRBV6-8
J gene: TRBJ2-1
clone size: few
D gene: .
CDR3 DNA: TGTGCCAGCAGTTACGCCGGAGTCGTGGAGAATGAGCAGTTCTTC
CDR3 protein: CASSYAGVVENEQFF

V gene: TRBV11-3
J gene: TRBJ2-1
clone size: medium-sized
D gene: TRBD1
CDR3 DNA: TGTGCCAGCAGCTTAGGACCGGGACAGGGCTACAATGAGCAGTTCTTC
CDR3 protein: CASSLGPGQGYNEQFF

V gene: TRBV19
J gene: TRBJ2-3
clone size: .
D gene: .
CDR3 DNA: TGTGCCAGTAGTTTTACCATCACAGATACGCAGTATTTT
CDR3 protein: CASSFTITDTQYF

V gene: TRBV6-8
J gene: TRBJ1-2
clone size: .
D gene: .
CDR3 DNA: TGTGCCAGCAGTGGTCAGACGGGTGGGGCTCTTGGCTACACCTTC
CDR3 protein: CASSGQTGGALGYTF

V gene: TRBV11-3
J gene: TRBJ2-5
clone size: many
D gene: .
CDR3 DNA: TGTGCCAGCAGCCCCCTTGGGGGCCCTCAAGAGACCCAGTACTTC
CDR3 protein: CASSPLGGPQETQYF

V gene: TRBV18
J gene: TRBJ2-4
clone size: .
D gene: TRBD1
CDR3 DNA: TGTGCCAGCTCACCCGGACAGGGGGCAGCCAAAAACATTCAGTACTTC
CDR3 protein: CASSPGQGAAKNIQYF

V gene: TRBV19
J gene: TRBJ2-7
clone size: large
D gene: TRBD1
CDR3 DNA: TGTGCCAGCCACCGACAGGGGCAAGACGAGCAGTACTTC
CDR3 protein: CASHRQGQDEQYF

V gene: TRBV5-1
J gene: TRBJ2-2
clone size: .
D gene: TRBD1
CDR3 DNA: TGCGCCAGCAGCTTGGTGGACAGGGTTTCCGGGGAGCTGTTTTTT
CDR3 protein: CASSLVDRVSGELFF

V gene: TRBV7-1
J gene: TRBJ2-1
clone size: medium-sized
D gene: TRBD1
CDR3 DNA: TGTGCCAGCAGCTTTCCAGGGGGCGACGGGCAGTTCTTC
CDR3 protein: CASSFPGGDGQFF

V gene: TRBV5-1
J gene: TRBJ2-2
clone size: .
D gene: .
CDR3 DNA: TGCGCCAGCAGCTGGCACAGGGCGTACGGGGAGCTGTTTTTT
CDR3 protein: CASSWHRAYGELFF

V gene: TRBV18
J gene: TRBJ2-2
clone size: .
D gene: .
CDR3 DNA: TGTGCCAGCTCATCCGGGACTGCAAACACCGGGGAGCTGTTTTTT
CDR3 protein: CASSSGTANTGELFF

V gene: TRBV28
J gene: TRBJ2-2
clone size: few
D gene: TRBD2
CDR3 DNA: TGTGCCAGCAGTTCCCAAGCGGGGGGGAAAACCGGGGAGCTGTTTTTT
CDR3 protein: CASSSQAGGKTGELFF

V gene: TRBV11-3
J gene: TRBJ1-4
clone size: medium-sized
D gene: .
CDR3 DNA: TGTGCCAGCAGCCGGACAAAAGGCGAGGAAAAACTGTTTTTT
CDR3 protein: CASSRTKGEEKLFF

V gene: TRBV6-8
J gene: TRBJ1-5
clone size: .
D gene: TRBD1
CDR3 DNA: TGTGCCAGCAGCACTACAGGGGCTCAGCCCCAGCATTTT
CDR3 protein: CASSTTGAQPQHF

V gene: TRBV11-3
J gene: TRBJ2-5
clone size: medium-sized
D gene: .
CDR3 DNA: TGTGCCAGCGGGTTCGCTCCTCCCCAAGAGACCCAGTACTTC
CDR3 protein: CASGFAPPQETQYF

V gene: TRBV28
J gene: TRBJ2-7
clone size: few
D gene: .
CDR3 DNA: TGTGCCAGCAGTCCAATGGGACCTATATACGAGCAGTACTTC
CDR3 protein: CASSPMGPIYEQYF

V gene: TRBV18
J gene: TRBJ1-1
clone size: .
D gene: TRBD1
CDR3 DNA: TGTGCCAGCTCACCAGGGACAGGGGTTAGTGAAGCTTTCTTT
CDR3 protein: CASSPGTGVSEAFF

V gene: TRBV11-3
J gene: TRBJ1-2
clone size: medium-sized
D gene: .
CDR3 DNA: TGTGCCAGCAGCTTAGGACAAGGTAGCCTAGATGGCTACACCTTC
CDR3 protein: CASSLGQGSLDGYTF

V gene: TRBV6-8
J gene: TRBJ2-7
clone size: large
D gene: .
CDR3 DNA: TGTGCCACCAACCACGGGACCCAGATCTCCTACGAGCAGTACTTC
CDR3 protein: CATNHGTQISYEQYF

V gene: TRBV6-7
J gene: TRBJ1-1
clone size: .
D gene: .
CDR3 DNA: TGTGCCAGCAGTGAATGGGCTGAAGCTTTCTTT
CDR3 protein: CASSEWAEAFF

V gene: TRBV29-1
J gene: TRBJ1-5
clone size: .
D gene: TRBD1
CDR3 DNA: TGCAGCGTCCGGACAGGGGCTATCAATCAGCCCCAGCATTTT
CDR3 protein: CSVRTGAINQPQHF

V gene: TRBV30
J gene: TRBJ1-2
clone size: few
D gene: TRBD1
CDR3 DNA: TGTGCCTGGAGTGTCACAGGGGGAGCATCTAACTATGGCTACACCTTC
CDR3 protein: CAWSVTGGASNYGYTF

V gene: TRBV11-3
J gene: TRBJ2-1
clone size: few
D gene: .
CDR3 DNA: TGTGCCAGCAGCTTAGGGACCTCAGTCGATGAGCAGTTCTTC
CDR3 protein: CASSLGTSVDEQFF

V gene: TRBV11-3
J gene: TRBJ1-1
clone size: medium-sized
D gene: .
CDR3 DNA: TGTGCCAGCAGCCCCGGGTGGTATAGGGACACTGAAGCTTTCTTT
CDR3 protein: CASSPGWYRDTEAFF

V gene: TRBV14
J gene: TRBJ2-3
clone size: once
D gene: TRBD1
CDR3 DNA: TGTGCCAGCAGCCGAGCCTTCCAAGGACAGGGGCGCACAGATACGCAGTATTTT
CDR3 protein: CASSRAFQGQGRTDTQYF

V gene: TRBV19
J gene: TRBJ2-7
clone size: .
D gene: TRBD2
CDR3 DNA: TGTGCCAGTAGTACGGGGGGGGATCTCCACGAGCAGTACTTC
CDR3 protein: CASSTGGDLHEQYF

V gene: TRBV7-4
J gene: TRBJ2-5
clone size: many
D gene: .
CDR3 DNA: TGTGCCAGCCAGGCAACCCTAGGGACGACCCAGTACTTC
CDR3 protein: CASQATLGTTQYF

V gene: TRBV11-3
J gene: TRBJ2-7
clone size: medium-sized
D gene: .
CDR3 DNA: TGTGCCAGCAGCTTATTTTGGGGGAGGTACGAGCAGTACTTC
CDR3 protein: CASSLFWGRYEQYF

V gene: TRBV19
J gene: TRBJ1-1
clone size: once
D gene: .
CDR3 DNA: TGTGCCAGTAGTCCCGTTGGGGGTCGATGGGTGAGCGCTGAAGCTTTCTTT
CDR3 protein: CASSPVGGRWVSAEAFF

V gene: TRBV6-8
J gene: TRBJ2-7
clone size: medium-sized
D gene: TRBD2
CDR3 DNA: TGTGCCAGCAGTTACGGGACTAGCGGGAGTCCTTACGAGCAGTACTTC
CDR3 protein: CASSYGTSGSPYEQYF

V gene: TRBV6-8
J gene: TRBJ1-1
clone size: few
D gene: TRBD1
CDR3 DNA: TGTGCCAGCACCACAGGGGGCGGTGGAGGGTTCCTGAACACTGAAGCTTTCTTT
CDR3 protein: CASTTGGGGGFLNTEAFF

V gene: TRBV10-3
J gene: TRBJ1-1
clone size: large
D gene: .
CDR3 DNA: TGTGCCATCAGTGAGTCCTTAAGTGGGCCCGTCATGAACACTGAAGCTTTCTTT
CDR3 protein: CAISESLSGPVMNTEAFF

V gene: TRBV19
J gene: TRBJ1-5
clone size: .
D gene: TRBD1
CDR3 DNA: TGTGCCAGTACCCCAGGGGGGGGCAGAGATAGCAATCAGCCCCAGCATTTT
CDR3 protein: CASTPGGGRDSNQPQHF

V gene: TRBV19
J gene: TRBJ1-5
clone size: .
D gene: .
CDR3 DNA: TGTGCCAGTAGTACCACCGGGGGGGGGCGGCAGCCCCAGCATTTT
CDR3 protein: CASSTTGGGRQPQHF

V gene: TRBV6-8
J gene: TRBJ2-7
clone size: .
D gene: TRBD1
CDR3 DNA: TGTGCCAGCAGTCCGACAGGGGGCTTGTACGAGCAGTACTTC
CDR3 protein: CASSPTGGLYEQYF

V gene: TRBV11-3
J gene: TRBJ2-2
clone size: many
D gene: TRBD2
CDR3 DNA: TGTGCCAGCAGCTTGAAGACTAGCGGGGGTTCCGGGGAGCTGTTTTTT
CDR3 protein: CASSLKTSGGSGELFF

V gene: TRBV28
J gene: TRBJ1-4
clone size: few
D gene: TRBD1
CDR3 DNA: TGTGCCAGCAGTCCTCCGGGACAGGGGGCAGTAGAAAAACTGTTTTTT
CDR3 protein: CASSPPGQGAVEKLFF

V gene: TRBV11-3
J gene: TRBJ1-2
clone size: many
D gene: .
CDR3 DNA: TGTGCCAGCAGCTCTACCAGCCTTTCTAGTGGCTACACCTTC
CDR3 protein: CASSSTSLSSGYTF

V gene: TRBV11-3
J gene: TRBJ1-2
clone size: many
D gene: .
CDR3 DNA: TGTGCCAGCAGCCTCCAGTTTCGGGAGGACGATGGCTACACCTTC
CDR3 protein: CASSLQFREDDGYTF

V gene: TRBV19
J gene: TRBJ1-2
clone size: few
D gene: .
CDR3 DNA: TGTGCCAGTAGCAGAGGACAGTTAAACTATGGCTACACCTTC
CDR3 protein: CASSRGQLNYGYTF

V gene: TRBV14
J gene: TRBJ2-1
clone size: .
D gene: .
CDR3 DNA: TGTGCCAGCAGCCAAGACACAGTATATAAACAGTTCTTC
CDR3 protein: CASSQDTVYKQFF

V gene: TRBV19
J gene: TRBJ2-4
clone size: .
D gene: .
CDR3 DNA: TGTGCCAGTAGTCGAGGGTTGGACATTCAGTACTTC
CDR3 protein: CASSRGLDIQYF

V gene: TRBV9
J gene: TRBJ1-5
clone size: .
D gene: .
CDR3 DNA: TGTGCCAGCAGCGTAGACCCCAAGAGTGGACAGCCCCAGCATTTT
CDR3 protein: CASSVDPKSGQPQHF

V gene: TRBV9
J gene: TRBJ2-2
clone size: .
D gene: .
CDR3 DNA: TGTGCCAGCAGCGTAGATGGATGGGACACCGGGGAGCTGTTTTTT
CDR3 protein: CASSVDGWDTGELFF

V gene: TRBV6-8
J gene: TRBJ1-5
clone size: medium-sized
D gene: .
CDR3 DNA: TGTGCCAGCAGTTACTCCGTTAATCAGCCCCAGCATTTT
CDR3 protein: CASSYSVNQPQHF

V gene: TRBV18
J gene: TRBJ2-1
clone size: few
D gene: .
CDR3 DNA: TGTGCCAGCTCACCGCGGGACAGTCCCTACAATGAGCAGTTCTTC
CDR3 protein: CASSPRDSPYNEQFF

V gene: TRBV4-1
J gene: TRBJ1-1
clone size: .
D gene: .
CDR3 DNA: TGCGCCAGCACCAACGTTGTAGCCCCGTTTAACACTGAAGCTTTCTTT
CDR3 protein: CASTNVVAPFNTEAFF

V gene: TRBV11-3
J gene: TRBJ2-7
clone size: medium-sized
D gene: .
CDR3 DNA: TGTGCCAGCAGCTCGACAGCACTCTCCTACGAGCAGTACTTC
CDR3 protein: CASSSTALSYEQYF

V gene: TRBV11-3
J gene: TRBJ2-3
clone size: medium-sized
D gene: .
CDR3 DNA: TGTGCCAGCAGTCAGGATACTAGCACAGATACGCAGTATTTT
CDR3 protein: CASSQDTSTDTQYF

V gene: TRBV19
J gene: TRBJ2-1
clone size: .
D gene: .
CDR3 DNA: TGTGCCAGTAGTATGGGAGGGGGGGCTCATGAGCAGTTCTTC
CDR3 protein: CASSMGGGAHEQFF

V gene: TRBV11-3
J gene: TRBJ1-1
clone size: medium-sized
D gene: .
CDR3 DNA: TGTGCCAGCAGTTCCGTGGGTCTGAACACTGAAGCTTTCTTT
CDR3 protein: CASSSVGLNTEAFF

V gene: TRBV11-3
J gene: TRBJ2-1
clone size: medium-sized
D gene: TRBD1
CDR3 DNA: TGTGCCAGCAGCCTAAGGACAGGGGGAAGTACCGCGAATGAGCAGTTCTTC
CDR3 protein: CASSLRTGGSTANEQFF

V gene: TRBV7-1
J gene: TRBJ2-7
clone size: few
D gene: .
CDR3 DNA: TGTGCCAGCAGCCAAGGACTGAGCTACGAGCAGTACTTC
CDR3 protein: CASSQGLSYEQYF

V gene: TRBV10-2
J gene: TRBJ2-7
clone size: .
D gene: .
CDR3 DNA: TGCGCCAGCAACCCAAGATTTCAGACAGGCTCCTACGAGCAGTACTTC
CDR3 protein: CASNPRFQTGSYEQYF